Following are 20 T cell receptor beta chains from one sample sequenced in a study of blood T cells in healthy people across ages. For the second PCR, which ran for 7 to 11 cycles, a sample-barcoded 5' primer and a J-beta primer mix were used. Using its own MiXCR run on the 5' RACE reads, TCRdb lists one record per CDR3 protein. The table shows about 640,000 distinct CDR3 sequences, with under 70% occurring only once. The material sequenced was blood. These receptors were obtained from a man between 60 and 75 years old in good health.

CDR3 bases: TGTGCCAGCAGCTTAGCGAGGGCTAGCGGGGGGACCCAGTACTTC. It is translated as CASSLARASGGTQYF. V gene TRBV7-2 combines with J gene TRBJ2-5; 10 bases match TRBD2. V trimming: 0 bases; J trimming: 7 bases; junction bases outside the gene matches: 5. The CDR3 is made up of 15 amino acids. Germline V gene data show CDR1 as SGHTA and CDR2 as FQGNSA.

V is TRBV20-1 and J is TRBJ2-7; D is ambiguous. This CDR3 spans 15 amino acids. Per germline, CDR1 DFQATT and CDR2 SNEGSKA (reference sequence). The V gene lost 4 bases and the J gene lost 10 bases, with 26 bases spanning the gap. The CDR3 reads CSATAREAFGEAQYF. The CDR3, as DNA: TGCAGTGCTACCGCCCGCGAGGCGTTTGGAGAGGCCCAGTACTTC.

V is TRBV6-5 and J is TRBJ2-3; D remains ambiguous. Germline CDR1 reads MNHEY; CDR2 reads SVGAGI. Trimming shortened V by 7 bases and J by 3 bases, and 17 bases separated the two germline ends. This CDR3 contains 15 residues. The CDR3 coding sequence is TGTGCCAGCACCCCTGGAAGGGCCGGAACAGATACGCAGTATTTT. It encodes CASTPGRAGTDTQYF.

The chain uses TRBV20-1 and TRBJ2-1, with a tentative D call TRBD2 (5 bases). This CDR3 is 11 amino acids long. Per the germline V gene, CDR1 is DFQATT and CDR2 is SNEGSKA (reference sequence). Between the trimmed V and J ends, which lost 6 bases and 7 bases, there was a span of 10 bases. In nucleotides, the CDR3 is TGCAGTGCCTCTACGGGGAATGAGCAGTTCTTC. Amino acids: CSASTGNEQFF.

In regard to this clonotype: An end of the junction differs from the germline gene, which may be a read error. The J gene is TRBJ1-2, the V gene TRBV20-1; possible D gene TRBD1, 5 bases. CDR3 size: 14 residues. In germline, CDR1 is DFQATT, CDR2 SNEGSKA (reference sequence). As DNA, the CDR3 is TGCAGTACTAGGGACCGGGAGGCTAACTATGGCTACACCTTC. It encodes CSTRDREANYGYTF.

CDR3 amino acids: CASSEWLGEQETQYF. In DNA form, the CDR3 reads TGTGCCAGCAGTGAATGGCTGGGGGAACAAGAGACCCAGTACTTC. The chain links TRBV25-1 to TRBJ2-5; D possibly matches TRBD1 or TRBD2 (5 bases each). The CDR3 length is 15 residues. The V gene lost 1 base and the J gene lost 2 bases, with 11 bases spanning the gap. Germline assignment: CDR1 MGHDK and CDR2 SYGVNS. The full variable domain, with the rest looked up from reference TRBV25-1 and TRBJ2-5, is EADIYQTPRYLVIGTGKKITLECSQTMGHDKMYWYQQDPGMELHLIHYSYGVNSTEKGDLSSESTVSRIRTEHFPLTLESARPSHTSQYLCASSEWLGEQETQYFGPGTRLLVL.

J is TRBJ2-4 and V is TRBV18, with TRBD2 matching over 11 bases. J gave up 7 bases and V 3 bases, and 8 bases lay outside the gene matches. The CDR3 has 16 residues. Per germline, CDR1 KGHSH and CDR2 LQKENI. CDR3 residues: CASSPSAPSGGNIQYF. For the CDR3, the DNA is TGTGCCAGCTCACCCTCTGCCCCTAGCGGGGGGAACATTCAGTACTTC.

This clonotype occurred a few times. The V call is TRBV20-1, the J call TRBJ2-5; 12 nucleotides match TRBD2. Germline V gives CDR1 DFQATT, CDR2 SNEGSKA (reference sequence). The CDR3 runs 17 residues. J lost 1 base, V lost 6 bases, and 12 bases had no gene match. Written as DNA, the CDR3 is TGCAGTGCCTCGAGGGCCACTAGCGGGGGGTCCCAAGAGACCCAGTACTTC. It yields the protein CSASRATSGGSQETQYF.

The V and J genes are TRBV11-1 and TRBJ2-1; D is perhaps TRBD1 (6 bases). CDR3 length: 12 residues. Germline CDR1 and CDR2: SGHAT and FQDESV (reference sequence). V dropped 3 bases and J dropped 10 bases, with 10 bases sitting between them. The CDR3 nucleotides are TGTGCCAGCAGCTTCGGACAGTGGGAGCAGTTCTTC. This translates into CASSFGQWEQFF.

The chain uses TRBV5-1 and TRBJ2-5; D might be TRBD1 or TRBD2, each matching 5 bases. Trimming took off 0 bases at V and 5 bases at J, with 11 bases between the two ends. CDR1 and CDR2 from the germline V gene are SGHRS and YFSETQ. The CDR3 covers 14 residues. This CDR3 reads CASSLEPREETQYF. Written as DNA, the CDR3 is TGCGCCAGCAGCTTGGAGCCCAGGGAGGAGACCCAGTACTTC.

CDR3 sequence (DNA): TGTGCCAGCAGCCCAAGGACTCCGTGCCAAGAGACCCAGTACTTC. It specifies CASSPRTPCQETQYF. V and J are TRBV3-1 and TRBJ2-5; D is possibly TRBD2 (5 bases). The CDR3 covers 15 residues. Germline V gene lookup returns CDR1 LGHDT and CDR2 YNNKEL (reference sequence). V lost 4 bases, J lost 1 base, and 13 bases lay in between.

This clonotype has more than one count but fewer than ten. The rearrangement links TRBV4-1 to TRBJ2-7; 11 bases fit TRBD2. V shed 0 bases, J shed 1 base, and the junction held 2 bases outside the gene matches. Germline V gives CDR1 MGHRA, CDR2 YSYEKL. This CDR3 is 16 amino acids long. CDR3 loop: CASSQELAGASYEQYF. In nucleotides, the CDR3 is TGCGCCAGCAGCCAAGAACTAGCGGGGGCATCCTACGAGCAGTACTTC.

The CDR3 region is CASSQGGWTEAFF. CDR3 DNA: TGCGCCAGCAGCCAGGGGGGGTGGACTGAAGCTTTCTTT. The V and J genes are TRBV5-1 and TRBJ1-1, with 7 nucleotides matching TRBD1. CDR1 and CDR2 (germline): SGHRS, YFSETQ. After removal of 4 bases from V and 5 bases from J, the junction contained 5 bases not matched to a gene. The length of the CDR3 is 13 residues.

The rearrangement uses TRBV7-9 and TRBJ1-1, with D uncertain. The germline V gene encodes CDR1 SEHNR and CDR2 FQNEAQ (reference sequence). The CDR3 is 13 amino acids. Trimming left V 3 bases short and J 2 bases short, with 7 bases between. CDR3 region: CASSLGFNTEAFF. DNA for the CDR3: TGTGCCAGCAGCTTGGGGTTTAACACTGAAGCTTTCTTT.

The rearrangement joins TRBV29-1 to TRBJ2-1, with D perhaps TRBD1 or TRBD2 (6 bases each). The CDR3 loop spans 15 amino acids. V lost 1 base and J lost 3, with 13 bases in between. Germline CDR1 is SQVTM and CDR2 is ANQGSEA. The chain's CDR3 is CSVEVFRGVYNEQFF. CDR3 nucleotide sequence: TGCAGCGTTGAAGTGTTTAGGGGGGTCTACAATGAGCAGTTCTTC.

This clonotype has more than one count but fewer than ten. This chain links TRBV9 with TRBJ2-6; D remains unclear. This CDR3 spans 14 amino acids. The germline V gene encodes CDR1 SGDLS and CDR2 YYNGEE. Trimming left V 4 bases short and J 2 bases short, with 7 bases between. As DNA, the CDR3 is TGTGCCAGCAGCCAGCCGGCTGGGGCCAACGTCCTGACTTTC. Its protein is CASSQPAGANVLTF.

The V call is TRBV7-2, the J call TRBJ2-7; 8 bases agree with TRBD2. Germline CDR1 is SGHTA and CDR2 is FQGNSA. The V segment lost 4 bases and the J segment 7 bases; nucleotides outside the gene matches: 12. The CDR3 is made up of 15 amino acids. The CDR3 here is CASSSTSGTYNEQYF. Here the CDR3 DNA reads TGTGCCAGCAGCTCCACTAGCGGCACTTACAATGAGCAGTACTTC.

This sequence joins TRBV12-3 or TRBV12-4 and TRBJ2-7; D not certain. This CDR3 region has 14 residues. V lost 4 bases, J lost 0 bases, and 10 bases lay in between. The CDR3 region has the DNA TGTGCCAGCAGTTCGGACGGAAGCTCCTACGAGCAGTACTTC. Its protein is CASSSDGSSYEQYF.

The chain carries TRBV20-1 and TRBJ1-5; 10 bases fit TRBD1. The V gene end was trimmed by 6 bases and the J gene end by 3 bases; junction bases not matched to a gene: 8. The CDR3 length is 15 residues. The germline V gene has CDR1 DFQATT and CDR2 SNEGSKA (reference sequence). CDR3 in amino acids: CSAYGTGDLNQPQHF. CDR3 in DNA: TGCAGTGCGTACGGGACAGGGGATCTCAATCAGCCCCAGCATTTT.

The chain couples TRBV20-1 to TRBJ1-1; D gene ambiguous. Germline-derived CDR1 and CDR2 are DFQATT and SNEGSKA (reference sequence). V lost 2 bases, J lost 8 bases, and 9 bases lay in between. This CDR3 comprises 11 residues. This CDR3 reads CSARWVREAFF. The CDR3 coding sequence is TGCAGTGCTAGATGGGTCAGGGAAGCTTTCTTT.